This TCR beta chain was sequenced in a study of shared clonotypes between healthy human individuals. With regard to this clone: Its target is not known.

The study, taken as a whole, reports: Naive CD4 clonotypes overlapped across a handful of donors at approximately 5%.

Only in-frame clones appear in the TCRdb table, and some are missing; sequencing was by immunoSEQ multiplex PCR. The table shows some 1,100,000 clones, with approximately 80% occurring only once. The specimen sequenced was memory CD4+ T cells from PBMCs. The subset denotes: CD45RA-negative fraction. This receptor was taken from a man between 18 and 29 years old in good health. Some clones in this sample may be carry-over from other donors' samples.

The CDR3 region has the DNA TGTGCCAGCAGTGGGACTAGCGGGGGTTTAGGTGAGCAGTTCTTC. It translates to CASSGTSGGLGEQFF. The chain has TRBV2 and TRBJ2-1, with 13 nucleotides matching TRBD2. Germline CDR1 SNHLY, CDR2 FYNNEI. The junction had 6 bases not matched to a gene; V was cut back by 4 bases and J by 9 bases. This CDR3 region has 15 residues.